This entry concerns a single T cell receptor (beta chain). The data derive from a study of blood T cell repertoires in COVID-19. Study overall: Specimens from acute and convalescent COVID-19 originated in the United States, Italy and Spain. T cells, B-cell-depleted T cells, or PBMCs provided the cDNA or gDNA that served as material.

Assay used: immunoSEQ multiplex PCR; TCRdb lists only in-frame clones, some missing. The sample consists of about 93,000 clones, about 89% of them appearing once. Seattle's cohort entered during active infection and was followed longitudinally. The sequencing input was peripheral blood. This clonotype originated in a man aged 55-75 years with COVID-19, enrolled during active disease.

CDR3 loop: CASGLGQGAVNTEAFF. CDR3 sequence (DNA): TGTGCCAGTGGGTTGGGGCAGGGGGCGGTGAACACTGAAGCTTTCTTT. J is TRBJ1-1 and V is TRBV19; 8 bases align to TRBD1. The CDR3 runs 16 residues. Per the germline V gene, CDR1 is LNHDA and CDR2 is SQIVND (reference sequence). J gave up 0 bases and V 8 bases, and 11 bases lay outside the gene matches. The whole variable domain, remainder taken from reference TRBV19 and TRBJ1-1, is DGGITQSPKYLFRKEGQNVTLSCEQNLNHDAMYWYRQDPGQGLRLIYYSQIVNDFQKGDIAEGYSVSREKKESFPLTVTSAQKNPTAFYLCASGLGQGAVNTEAFFGQGTRLTVV.